This T cell receptor (beta chain) came from a study of vaccination and CD4 T cells after COVID-19. CDR1 and CDR2 from the germline V gene are LNHDA and SQIVND (reference sequence). The V end lost 4 bases, the J end lost 3 bases, and 12 bases lay between the germline ends. This CDR3 is built from 14 residues. There are a few counts of this clonotype. Its specificity is unknown. Oncomine TCR Beta short-read sequencing was applied to DNA from cultured CD4+ T cells. TCRdb passed the PCR reads through MiXCR, listing each CDR3 protein once. Here the sample spans around 18,000 distinct CDR3 sequences, approximately 54% being singletons. The treatment denotes: 10-day PBMC culture with coronavirus spike peptide pools or control peptides (ViraFEST assay). Positive PCR dates covered March to December 2020, before US Alpha, Beta and Delta variants. The culture of two million PBMCs per well included 8.5 to 10 IU/ml IL-2 and approximately 9.2 ug/ml peptide pools. At both days 3 and 7, half the medium was replaced with fresh IL-2 medium.

The chain recombines TRBV19 with TRBJ1-1; D is unclear. The sequence was collected from a human donor who had recovered from COVID-19. The sample comprised CD4+ T cells from blood, cultured in vitro. The CDR3 DNA reads as TGTGCCAGTAGTAACTCGGGAGAACACACTGAAGCTTTCTTT. Amino acids: CASSNSGEHTEAFF.